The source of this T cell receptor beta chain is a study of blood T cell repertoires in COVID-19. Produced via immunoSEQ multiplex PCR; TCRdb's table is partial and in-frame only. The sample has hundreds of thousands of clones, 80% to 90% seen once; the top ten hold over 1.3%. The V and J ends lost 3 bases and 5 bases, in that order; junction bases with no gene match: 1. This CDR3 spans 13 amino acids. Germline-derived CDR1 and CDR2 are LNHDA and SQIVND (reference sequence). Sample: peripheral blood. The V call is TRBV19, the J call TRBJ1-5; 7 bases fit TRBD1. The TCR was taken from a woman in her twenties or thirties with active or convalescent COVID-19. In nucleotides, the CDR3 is TGTGCCAGTAGTATCGACAGGGATCAGCCCCAGCATTTT. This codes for CASSIDRDQPQHF.